A single sample gave rise to the 7 T cell receptor beta chains below, sequenced in a study of T cells in pancreatic ductal adenocarcinoma. Surgery without prior neoadjuvant therapy was the treatment of the selected pancreatic ductal adenocarcinoma patients. Repertoires were generated with immunoSEQ multiplex PCR, while TCRdb's copy carries only in-frame clones and drops some. The table records 97,000 or so clones, over 90% of them present only once. Material: PBMCs. These receptor sequences come from a human donor with pancreatic ductal adenocarcinoma.

The chain combines TRBV7-9 with TRBJ2-7; 8 bases match TRBD1. Per germline, CDR1 SEHNR and CDR2 FQNEAQ (reference sequence). Trimming cost V 0 bases and J 2 bases; bases outside gene matches: 6. The length of the CDR3 is 16 residues. CDR3 coding DNA: TGTGCCAGCAGCTTAGCCCGGACAGGGCAAACCTACGAGCAGTACTTC. Encoded protein: CASSLARTGQTYEQYF.

The chain carries TRBV4-3 and TRBJ2-3, with a possible D match to TRBD2 (6 bases). V gave up 5 bases and J gave up 8 bases, with 17 bases separating them. Germline V CDR1 and CDR2: LGHNA, YSLEER. The CDR3 runs to 14 residues. CDR3 loop: CASSNALREFTQYF. The CDR3 DNA follows: TGCGCCAGCAGCAACGCCCTCCGGGAGTTTACGCAGTATTTT.

V and J are TRBV28 and TRBJ2-7; D perhaps matches TRBD1 (5 bases). Trimming shortened V by 5 bases and J by 4 bases, and 9 bases separated the two germline ends. This CDR3 comprises 12 residues. Germline V gene data show CDR1 as MDHEN and CDR2 as SYDVKM. This CDR3 reads CASSVRQYEQYF. The CDR3 nucleotides are TGTGCCAGCAGTGTAAGACAGTACGAGCAGTACTTC. The full variable domain, rest sourced from reference TRBV28 and TRBJ2-7, is DVKVTQSSRYLVKRTGEKVFLECVQDMDHENMFWYRQDPGLGLRLIYFSYDVKMKEKGDIPEGYSVSREKKERFSLILESASTNQTSMYLCASSVRQYEQYFGPGTRLTVT.

Only one count was recorded for this clone. The rearrangement uses TRBV13 and TRBJ2-1; TRBD2 matches 10 bases. V gave up 3 bases and J gave up 1 base; unmatched junction bases: 9. Looked up from germline, CDR1 is PRHDT and CDR2 is FYEKMQ (reference sequence). This CDR3 is built from 18 residues. In DNA form, the CDR3 reads TGTGCCAGCAGCTTCTTAACTAGCGGGGTTGGGTCCTACAATGAGCAGTTCTTC. It yields the protein CASSFLTSGVGSYNEQFF.

The V call is TRBV10-3, the J call TRBJ2-5; 10 bases line up with TRBD1. Per germline, CDR1 ENHRY and CDR2 SYGVKD. This CDR3 spans 15 amino acids. V lost 2 bases and J lost 5; bases outside the gene matches: 5. DNA for the CDR3: TGTGCCATCAGTGAGGGGACAGGGGTGGAGGAGACCCAGTACTTC. Its translation is CAISEGTGVEETQYF.

This chain joins TRBV6-5 and TRBJ1-5; 10 bases line up with TRBD1. The CDR3 has 15 amino acids. V gave up 4 bases and J gave up 2 bases; unmatched junction bases: 2. Per the germline V gene, CDR1 is MNHEY and CDR2 is SVGAGI. The CDR3 sequence is CASSSGTGGNQPQHF. The CDR3 DNA reads TGTGCCAGCAGTTCCGGGACAGGGGGCAATCAGCCCCAGCATTTT.

V and J are TRBV7-8 and TRBJ2-2; 12 bases are shared with TRBD1. CDR1 SGHVS and CDR2 FQNEAQ come from the germline V gene. Trimming took 7 bases from V and 6 from J; bases not matched to a gene: 9. The CDR3 totals 16 residues. CDR3 sequence: CASTGQGAVGAGELFF. The CDR3, as DNA: TGTGCCAGCACGGGACAGGGGGCCGTTGGGGCCGGGGAGCTGTTTTTT.